This T cell receptor beta chain was obtained from a study of T cell repertoires in cytomegalovirus infection (dated by TCRdb to about 2019). In terms of the full investigation: Donor HLA type was relevant to the analysis, because carriage of CMV infection together with the matching HLA type was indicated by public TCR beta signatures.

Based on the germline V gene, the CDR1 and CDR2 sequences are MNHEY and SVGEGT. The CDR3 numbers 14 residues from cysteine through phenylalanine. Left in the record is the CDR3 DNA by itself, 42 bases read in frame from the first base. Relative to germline, V is 7 bases shorter and J is 8 bases shorter, with 15 bases between their ends. This sample was sequenced with an Illumina HiSeq 1500. TCRdb cleaned the public reads at Q25 with fastp, built clones with MiXCR and kept in-frame beta chains. Rows with a matching CDR3 protein are joined into one entry that keeps the most common DNA and genes. A total of about 140,000 distinct CDR3 sequences appear in this sample, 5% to 6.5% of them only once. About a sixth of the sample comes from the top ten. General findings and caveats noted by the study authors: Carriers of CMV infection plus the relevant HLA type were discriminated by the cumulative frequency of public TCR beta family members in the study cohort and in an independent approximately 400-donor cohort. The ex vivo response was dominated by HLA-C-restricted CMV-specific TCR beta clonotypes, which also provided the single most frequent clonotype in two of eight donors.

Details on this clonotype: Its antigen is still unknown. No base-level quality is on record; no much larger clone is a single base apart.

The V and J genes are TRBV6-2 or TRBV6-3 and TRBJ1-6; the D gene is unclear. This receptor was identified in a human donor in good health (CMV status not recorded). Some clones in this sample may be carry-over from other donors' samples. Sequenced material: PBMCs. The DNA sequence is as follows: TGTGCCAGCAACGGGCCGTCTAGGGATTCACCCCTCCACTTT. The resulting protein is CASNGPSRDSPLHF.